This T cell receptor (beta chain) was observed in a study of beta chain features in type 1 diabetes. Study-level results: Across all four CD4+ subsets, people with type 1 diabetes showed modestly shorter TCRB CDR3s. A possible short-template PCR bias applies equally to patients and controls. At VDJ recombination sites, type 1 diabetes patients had fewer insertions and more deleted nucleotides.

Germline V gene data show CDR1 as SGHRS and CDR2 as YFSETQ. The CDR3 has 14 amino acids. The V and J ends lost 4 bases and 0 bases respectively, with 11 bases between them. cDNA synthesis used the whole RNA isolate, giving expressed TCRB sequences. Deep immunoSEQ sequencing covered naive, central memory and regulatory T cell samples. TCRdb's table, derived via immunoSEQ multiplex PCR, lists solely in-frame clones and lacks some. The sample contains about 52,000 clones, roughly 39% of which appear only once. In regard to this clone: As yet, its antigen is unknown.

Staining for CD45RO/CCR7/CD25/CD127/CD95/CD27 allowed sorting of CD4+ naive, central memory, regulatory and stem cell-like memory cells. Sequencing input: Tregs from blood. V usage is TRBV5-1 and J usage is TRBJ2-7; D is ambiguous. The clonotype comes from a man aged 25-45 years with type 1 diabetes. Here the CDR3 reads CASSKTLSSYEQYF. The DNA of the CDR3 is TGCGCCAGCAGCAAAACTTTAAGCTCCTACGAGCAGTACTTC.